A selection of T cell receptor beta chains follows, all from one sample in a study of cytomegalovirus exposure and HLA in healthy donors. TCRdb keeps only in-frame clones here, not all; method: immunoSEQ multiplex PCR. The table records over 200,000 clones, about 86% of them present only once. What was sequenced was PBMCs. These receptors originate from a woman under 30 in good health and CMV-seronegative. Each CDR3 is given with its conserved first and last residue. Fields, in order: CDR3 length, D gene, clone size, J gene, V gene, CDR3 DNA, CDR3 protein. The D gene is left open where the match is weak. Size tells how often a clone was seen (once, few, many) or the class of an expanded clone, and some rows leave it out.

>14|-|-|TRBJ1-5|TRBV27
TGTGCCAGCCTGACAGTGTCTAGCAATCAGCCCCAGCATTTT
CASLTVSSNQPQHF
>15|-|-|TRBJ1-2|TRBV5-1
TGCGCCAGCAGCCCCCTGTTCGGGAGTAACTATGGCTACACCTTC
CASSPLFGSNYGYTF
>14|TRBD1|-|TRBJ1-2|TRBV6-5
TGTGCCAGCAGTTACCGGGACAGTGGTTATGGCTACACCTTC
CASSYRDSGYGYTF
>17|TRBD2|-|TRBJ2-1|TRBV6-1
TGTGCCAGCAGTGAGGACCCTAGCGGGAGCTCCTACAATGAGCAGTTCTTC
CASSEDPSGSSYNEQFF
>18|TRBD1|-|TRBJ1-1|TRBV13
TGTGCCAGCAGCTCGCCGAGTAGGGGGCAGGGTGAGGGCACTGAAGCTTTCTTT
CASSSPSRGQGEGTEAFF
>13|-|-|TRBJ1-2|TRBV4-1
TGCGCCAGCAGCCAAGGAGGAGGATATGGCTACACCTTC
CASSQGGGYGYTF
>12|TRBD1|-|TRBJ2-7|TRBV2
TGTGCCAGCAGTGGGGACAGGATCGAGCAGTACTTC
CASSGDRIEQYF
>13|TRBD1|once|TRBJ1-1|TRBV29-1
TGCAGCGTAAAGACAGGGGCGAACACTGAAGCTTTCTTT
CSVKTGANTEAFF
>14|-|few|TRBJ1-2|TRBV28
TGTGCCAGCAGTTTAAGCGGGGGGCTGCGGCGCTACACCTTC
CASSLSGGLRRYTF
>14|-|-|TRBJ1-1|TRBV6-6
TGTGCCAGCAGTTACTCACAGGTAAACACTGAAGCTTTCTTT
CASSYSQVNTEAFF
>15|TRBD1|-|TRBJ2-7|TRBV28
TGTGCCAGCACCCGTTGGGGACAGGGAACGTCCGAGCAGTACTTC
CASTRWGQGTSEQYF
>18|TRBD2|-|TRBJ2-2|TRBV18
TGTGCCAGCTCACCCTACCTAGCGGGAGGGCCCGGAAGCGGGGAGCTGTTTTTT
CASSPYLAGGPGSGELFF
>15|-|-|TRBJ2-7|TRBV7-2
TGTGCCAGCAGCATTCACAGTGGGACTCGGAACGAGCAGTACTTC
CASSIHSGTRNEQYF
>13|TRBD1|-|TRBJ2-1|TRBV6-5
TGTGCCAGCAGTTACGCTGGAACAGGGGCCCAGTTCTTC
CASSYAGTGAQFF
>15|TRBD1|-|TRBJ2-7|TRBV6-1
TGTGCCAGCAGTGAAGGTGGGACAGCCACCTACGAGCAGTACTTC
CASSEGGTATYEQYF
>15|-|-|TRBJ2-1|TRBV19
TGTGCCAGTAGTTTCCGGGACACGTCCTACAATGAGCAGTTCTTC
CASSFRDTSYNEQFF
>13|-|-|TRBJ1-1|TRBV6-5
TGTGCCAGCGGTGACAGGCTGAACACTGAAGCTTTCTTT
CASGDRLNTEAFF
>18|TRBD2|-|TRBJ2-1|TRBV4-1
TGCGCCAGCAGCCAAAACAGCGGGACCGTAGGCTCTCTGTCCGAGCAGTTCTTC
CASSQNSGTVGSLSEQFF
>16|TRBD1|-|TRBJ1-2|TRBV15
TGTGCCACCAGCAGAGATCCGGGACAGTGGAACTATGGCTACACCTTC
CATSRDPGQWNYGYTF
>14|-|-|TRBJ2-5|TRBV30
TGTGCCTGGAGGGCGGGCCCCGTCCCAGAGACCCAGTACTTC
CAWRAGPVPETQYF
>17|-|-|TRBJ2-7|TRBV7-9
TGTGCCAGCAGCTCACTGCAGGGACTCCAACCAACCTACGAGCAGTACTTC
CASSSLQGLQPTYEQYF
>15|-|-|TRBJ1-5|TRBV19
TGTGCCAGTACGATGAGAGATGCGGGCAGGGGTTCCCAGCATTTT
CASTMRDAGRGSQHF
>14|-|-|TRBJ2-7|TRBV29-1
TGCAGCGTTGGAGACACGGAGCCCACCTACGAGCAGTACTTC
CSVGDTEPTYEQYF
>14|-|-|TRBJ2-2|TRBV11-2
TGTGCCAGCAGCTTATTCGGTCTCACCGGGGAGCTGTTTTTT
CASSLFGLTGELFF
>13|-|-|TRBJ2-7|TRBV28
TGTGCCAGCAGCTTGACAGGCGGCTACGAGCAGTACTTC
CASSLTGGYEQYF
>15|-|once|TRBJ2-1|TRBV27
TGTGCCAGCACCCCTCTTGGGAGCTCCTACAATGAGCAGTTCTTC
CASTPLGSSYNEQFF
>13|-|-|TRBJ1-2|TRBV10-3
TGTGCCATCACAACTAAGGGGGGGTATGGCTACACCTTC
CAITTKGGYGYTF
>15|TRBD2|-|TRBJ2-7|TRBV10-1
TGCGCCAGCAGTGAAACTAGCGGGAGTCGGTACGAGCAGTACTTC
CASSETSGSRYEQYF
>13|-|-|TRBJ1-1|TRBV27
TGTGCCAGCATTCAACTTCCGGGCACTGAAGCTTTCTTT
CASIQLPGTEAFF
>19|TRBD2|-|TRBJ2-3|TRBV5-1
TGCGCCAGCTCCCTTAGGCCACTAGCGGATACTACCCACACAGATACGCAGTATTTT
CASSLRPLADTTHTDTQYF
>14|-|-|TRBJ2-1|TRBV4-1
TGCGCCAGCAGCCAGGGGCTCAGGCCCGGGTTTCGGTTCTTC
CASSQGLRPGFRFF
>13|TRBD2|-|TRBJ2-7|TRBV10-2
TGCGCCAGGGACACTAGCGGGGATTACGAGCAGTACTTC
CARDTSGDYEQYF
>11|-|-|TRBJ2-7|TRBV5-6
TGTGCCAGCAGCTTCGGGGGCGAGCAGTACTTC
CASSFGGEQYF
>14|TRBD1|-|TRBJ1-2|TRBV2
TGTGCCTCCCGCGGGACAGGGGTGAGGTATGGCTACACCTTC
CASRGTGVRYGYTF
>14|TRBD2|-|TRBJ2-5|TRBV2
TGTGCCAGCAGTGTCGCGGGAGGGCGAGAGACCCAGTACTTC
CASSVAGGRETQYF
>17|TRBD2|-|TRBJ2-2|TRBV27
TGTGCCAGCAGTTACGGGACTAGCGGGTCAAACACCGGGGAGCTGTTTTTT
CASSYGTSGSNTGELFF
>16|-|-|TRBJ2-3|TRBV27
TGTGCCAGCAGTTTATTGGCTAGCGTAGCCACAGATACGCAGTATTTT
CASSLLASVATDTQYF
>17|-|-|TRBJ2-3|TRBV18
TGTGCCAGCTCACCCCTACCTCTAGGGACTAGCACAGATACGCAGTATTTT
CASSPLPLGTSTDTQYF
>16|TRBD1|-|TRBJ1-2|TRBV4-2
TGTGCCAGCAGCCAGGCCTCCGGGACAGTATCCGGAGGCTACACCTTC
CASSQASGTVSGGYTF
>16|-|-|TRBJ2-1|TRBV28
TGTGCCAGCAGTTGGGGGAGGCTGCCTTCCTACAATGAGCAGTTCTTC
CASSWGRLPSYNEQFF
>15|-|-|TRBJ1-2|TRBV18
TGTGCCAGCTCACCCGGGACAACATCGAACTATGGCTACACCTTC
CASSPGTTSNYGYTF
>13|-|-|TRBJ2-3|TRBV19
TGTGCCAGTAGTATGTCGTTCACAGATACGCAGTATTTT
CASSMSFTDTQYF
>18|TRBD1|-|TRBJ2-3|TRBV19
TGTGCCAGTAGTATCCACGCCGCAGGGGGCGGTGGATTGGATACGCAGTATTTT
CASSIHAAGGGGLDTQYF
>17|-|-|TRBJ2-7|TRBV7-9
TGTGCCAGCAGCCAAGAGTCTTTAGGAGGGGCTCCCTACGAGCAGTACTTC
CASSQESLGGAPYEQYF
>15|-|-|TRBJ2-2|TRBV27
TGTGCCAGCAGTTTTTCACAGGGGAACACCGGGGAGCTGTTTTTT
CASSFSQGNTGELFF
>15|TRBD1|-|TRBJ1-3|TRBV6-1
TGTGCCAGCAGCGAACAGGGGGCGTGGGGAAACACCATATATTTT
CASSEQGAWGNTIYF
>18|TRBD2|-|TRBJ2-3|TRBV4-3
TGCGCCAGCAGCCAAGATGGGCTAGCGGGAGGATCCACAGATACGCAGTATTTT
CASSQDGLAGGSTDTQYF
>13|TRBD1|-|TRBJ2-7|TRBV25-1
TGTGCCAGCGGAATTCAGGGGGCATACGAGCAGTACTTC
CASGIQGAYEQYF
>17|TRBD2|-|TRBJ2-2|TRBV7-3
TGTGCCAGCAGCCTCAGCGGGACGAGCGGAATCACCGGGGAGCTGTTTTTT
CASSLSGTSGITGELFF
>17|TRBD2|-|TRBJ2-1|TRBV4-1
TGCGCCAGCAGCCAAGAAAGAACTACTAGCGGTTACAATGAGCAGTTCTTC
CASSQERTTSGYNEQFF
>15|-|-|TRBJ1-5|TRBV28
TGTGCCAGCAGACAATCGGCCGGGAGCAATCAGCCCCAGCATTTT
CASRQSAGSNQPQHF
>16|TRBD1|-|TRBJ1-2|TRBV28
TGTGCCAGCAGTTTGGATGCGGGACAGGGGATTAATGGCTACACCTTC
CASSLDAGQGINGYTF
>14|-|-|TRBJ2-3|TRBV5-4
TGTGCCAGCACCGACAGTAAGGGGACAGATACGCAGTATTTT
CASTDSKGTDTQYF
>16|TRBD2|-|TRBJ2-1|TRBV5-4
TGTGCCAGCACCCCAGAGCGGGAGGCGGGAGACAATGAGCAGTTCTTC
CASTPEREAGDNEQFF
>14|TRBD1|few|TRBJ2-7|TRBV7-9
TGTGCCAGCAGCAACCGGGACAGGGTAGACGAGCAGTACTTC
CASSNRDRVDEQYF